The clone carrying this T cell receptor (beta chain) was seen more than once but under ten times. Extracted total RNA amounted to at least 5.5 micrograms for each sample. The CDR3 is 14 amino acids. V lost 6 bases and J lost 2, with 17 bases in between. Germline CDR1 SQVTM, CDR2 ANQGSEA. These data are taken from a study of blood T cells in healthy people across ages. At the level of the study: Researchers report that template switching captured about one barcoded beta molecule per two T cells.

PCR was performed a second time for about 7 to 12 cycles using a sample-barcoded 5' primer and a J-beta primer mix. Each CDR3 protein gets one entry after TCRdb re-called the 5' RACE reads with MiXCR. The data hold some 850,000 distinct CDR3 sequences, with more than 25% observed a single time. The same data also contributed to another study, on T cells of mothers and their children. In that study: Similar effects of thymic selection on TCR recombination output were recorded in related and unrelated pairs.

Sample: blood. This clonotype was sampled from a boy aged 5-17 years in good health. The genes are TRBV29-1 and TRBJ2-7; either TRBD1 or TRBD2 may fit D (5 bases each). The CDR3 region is CSVPFMGRPYEQYF. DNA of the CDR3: TGCAGCGTACCTTTTATGGGACGGCCCTACGAGCAGTACTTC.